This T cell receptor (beta chain) was identified in a study of cytomegalovirus exposure and HLA in healthy donors. Vbeta (60) and Jbeta (13) primers were used in the PCR. Assay: immunoSEQ multiplex PCR; the TCRdb copy retains only in-frame clones and omits some. The sample spans 130,000 or so clones; the ten largest clones claim about 2.1%. Germline CDR1 is SGHAT and CDR2 is FQNNGV. V gave up 3 bases and J gave up 6 bases, with 12 bases separating them. The CDR3 totals 13 residues. Sequencing was performed on PBMCs. This clonotype was obtained from a woman aged 60-70 years in good health and CMV-seronegative. The V call is TRBV11-2, the J call TRBJ2-7; the D gene is possibly TRBD2 (5 bases). The DNA for the CDR3 is TGTGCCAGCAGCTTGACGGCCGGGGTCGAGCAGTACTTC. The encoded protein is CASSLTAGVEQYF.